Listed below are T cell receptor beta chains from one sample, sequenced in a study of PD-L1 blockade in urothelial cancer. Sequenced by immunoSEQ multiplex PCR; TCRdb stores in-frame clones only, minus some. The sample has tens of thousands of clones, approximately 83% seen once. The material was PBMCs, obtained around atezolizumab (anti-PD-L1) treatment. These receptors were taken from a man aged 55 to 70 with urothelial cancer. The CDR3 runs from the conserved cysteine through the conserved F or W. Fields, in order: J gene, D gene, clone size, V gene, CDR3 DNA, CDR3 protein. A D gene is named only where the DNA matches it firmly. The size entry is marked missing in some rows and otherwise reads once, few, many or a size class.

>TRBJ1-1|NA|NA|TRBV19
TGTGCCAGTAGTATTCGTGCGGGCACTAACCCTGAAGCTTTCTTT
CASSIRAGTNPEAFF
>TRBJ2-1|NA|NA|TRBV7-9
TGTGCCAGCAGCTTAGCCCCACCTAGCGTGGATGAGCAGTTCTTC
CASSLAPPSVDEQFF
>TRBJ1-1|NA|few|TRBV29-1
TGCAGCGTTGGCGTGAACACTGAAGCTTTCTTT
CSVGVNTEAFF
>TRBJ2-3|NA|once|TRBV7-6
TGTGCCAGCAGCACTACAGATACGCAGTATTTT
CASSTTDTQYF
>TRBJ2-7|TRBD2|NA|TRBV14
TGTGCCAGCAGCCAAGGGCTTGGCGGACTAGCGGGAGAGAGCTCCTACGAGCAGTACTTC
CASSQGLGGLAGESSYEQYF
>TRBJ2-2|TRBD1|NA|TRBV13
TGTGCCAGCAGCTCACTTGACAGGGAGAGGACCGGGGAGCTGTTTTTT
CASSSLDRERTGELFF
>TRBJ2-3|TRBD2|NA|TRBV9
TGTGCCAGCAGCGTAGTAGGACTAGCGGGAGATACGCAGTATTTT
CASSVVGLAGDTQYF
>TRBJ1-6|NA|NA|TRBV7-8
TGTGCCAGCAGCTTGACACCTGGCCCATATAATTCACCCCTCCACTTT
CASSLTPGPYNSPLHF
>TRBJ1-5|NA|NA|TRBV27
TGTGCCAGCAGTTTATTCGGTAGCAATCAGCCCCAGCATTTT
CASSLFGSNQPQHF
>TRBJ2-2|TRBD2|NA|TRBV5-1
TGCGCCAGCAGCTTGTTTGCGACTAGCGGTACCGGGGAGCTGTTTTTT
CASSLFATSGTGELFF
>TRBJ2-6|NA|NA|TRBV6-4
TGTGCCAGCAGCGAGGGGGGGCTGAAGTCTGGGGCCAACGTCCTGACTTTC
CASSEGGLKSGANVLTF
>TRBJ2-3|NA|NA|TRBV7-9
TGTGCCAGCAGCTCCACGGGGACAGATACGCAGTATTTT
CASSSTGTDTQYF
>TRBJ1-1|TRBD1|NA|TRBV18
TGTGCCAGCTCCGGGACAGGGGCGAACACTGAAGCTTTCTTT
CASSGTGANTEAFF
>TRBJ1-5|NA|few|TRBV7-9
TGTGCCAGCAGCTCTCGGACAGTTGGGGCCAATCAGCCCCAGCATTTT
CASSSRTVGANQPQHF
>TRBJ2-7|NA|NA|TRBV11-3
TGTGCCAGCAGCTTAGAGAGCGGGCCTACCTACGAGCAGTACTTC
CASSLESGPTYEQYF
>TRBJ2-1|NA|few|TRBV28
TGTGCCAGCAGTTTGGGCCAGGGTGTAAAGTGGTTCTTC
CASSLGQGVKWFF
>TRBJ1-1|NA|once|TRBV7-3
TGTGCCAGCAGCCCAGAGCGGGGCCCGGCTTTCTTT
CASSPERGPAFF
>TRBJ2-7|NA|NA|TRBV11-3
TGTGCCAGCAGCTTATTTGCGAGATCCTACGAGCAGTACTTC
CASSLFARSYEQYF
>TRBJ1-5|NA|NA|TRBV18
TGTGCCAGCTCACCAATCCCCCAGGGGTCAGAGCCCCAGCATTTT
CASSPIPQGSEPQHF
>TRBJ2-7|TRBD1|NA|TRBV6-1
TGTGCCAGCAGAGCCGGACAGGGGGCTTACGAGCAGTACTTC
CASRAGQGAYEQYF
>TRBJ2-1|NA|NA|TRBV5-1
TGCGCCAGCAGCTTGACTAGTGGCAGCAATGAGCAGTTCTTC
CASSLTSGSNEQFF
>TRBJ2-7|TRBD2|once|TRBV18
TGTGCCAGCTCGGCGGGGGGGCCGACACACGAGCAGTACTTC
CASSAGGPTHEQYF
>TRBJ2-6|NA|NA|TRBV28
TGTGCCAGTCGCCGGGGGTCTGGGGCCAACGTCCTGACTTTC
CASRRGSGANVLTF
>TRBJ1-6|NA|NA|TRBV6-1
TGTGCCAGCAGTGAAAGCGGGGGCGCGTCACCCCTCCACTTT
CASSESGGASPLHF
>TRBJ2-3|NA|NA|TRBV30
TGTGCCTGGAGTGTACGAGAGCGAGATACGCAGTATTTT
CAWSVRERDTQYF
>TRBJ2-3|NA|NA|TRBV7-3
TGTGCCAGCAGGTCAGGTGGGGATACGCAGTATTTT
CASRSGGDTQYF
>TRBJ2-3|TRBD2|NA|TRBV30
TGTGCCTGGAGTCGAGGACTAGCGGGAGCAGATACGCAGTATTTT
CAWSRGLAGADTQYF